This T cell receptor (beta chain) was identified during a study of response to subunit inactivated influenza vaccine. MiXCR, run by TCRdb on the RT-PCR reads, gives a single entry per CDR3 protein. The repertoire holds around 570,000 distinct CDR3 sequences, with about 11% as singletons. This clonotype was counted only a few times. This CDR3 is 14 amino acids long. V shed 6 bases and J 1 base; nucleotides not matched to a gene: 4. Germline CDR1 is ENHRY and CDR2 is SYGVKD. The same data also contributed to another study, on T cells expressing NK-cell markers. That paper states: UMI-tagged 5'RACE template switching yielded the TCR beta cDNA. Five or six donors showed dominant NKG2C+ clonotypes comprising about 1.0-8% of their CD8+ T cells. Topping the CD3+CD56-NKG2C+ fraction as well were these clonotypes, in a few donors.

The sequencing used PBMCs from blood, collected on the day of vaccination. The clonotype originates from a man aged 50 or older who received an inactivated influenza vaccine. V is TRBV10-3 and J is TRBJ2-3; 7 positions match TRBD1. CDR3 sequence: CAIRGQVGTDTQYF. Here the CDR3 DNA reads TGTGCCATCAGAGGACAGGTGGGCACAGATACGCAGTATTTT.